A single sample is the source of the 6 T cell receptor beta chains below, sequenced in a study of Graves' ophthalmopathy and Graves' hyperthyroidism. RNA transcripts provided the template for amplifying TCR beta CDR3 regions. First-round RT-PCR relied on HTBI primers, and a second-round multiplex PCR came next. From the multiplex PCR reads, TCRdb called clonotypes with MiXCR, one entry per CDR3 protein. This table has fewer than 650,000 distinct CDR3 sequences, about 20% appearing once. The material sequenced was peripheral blood. These TCRs come from a woman younger than 30 with stable Graves' hyperthyroidism. Some clones in this sample may be carry-over from other donors' samples.

The sample holds many counts of this clonotype. The chain employs TRBV7-2 and TRBJ1-1; a possible D gene is TRBD1 (5 bases). The germline V and J ends were trimmed by 2 bases and 3 bases, with 7 bases remaining between them. The CDR3 sequence is 13 residues long. Looked up from germline, CDR1 is SGHTA and CDR2 is FQGNSA. CDR3 sequence: CASSLSRDTEAFF. For the CDR3, the DNA is TGTGCCAGCAGCTTAAGCAGGGACACTGAAGCTTTCTTT.

This clonotype was counted many times. The rearrangement links TRBV10-3 to TRBJ1-3; unclear D gene. The germline V gene has CDR1 ENHRY and CDR2 SYGVKD. Trimming removed 7 bases at V and 0 bases at J, with 10 bases between. CDR3 size: 14 residues. The CDR3, as DNA: TGTGCCATCACACCGGCGGGCTCTGGAAACACCATATATTTT. Its translation is CAITPAGSGNTIYF.

The chain joins TRBV10-3 to TRBJ1-2; D perhaps matches TRBD1 (5 bases). The germline V gene encodes CDR1 ENHRY and CDR2 SYGVKD. CDR3 size: 13 residues. The V end was cut by 6 bases, the J end by 10 bases, with 18 bases between. CDR3 DNA: TGTGCCATCAGACCGGGACCCATCTTTCTCTACACCTTC. Amino acid sequence: CAIRPGPIFLYTF.

This clonotype was observed a handful of times. The CDR3 sequence: CAWSGTGNQPQHF. The CDR3 region has the DNA TGTGCCTGGAGCGGGACAGGCAATCAGCCCCAGCATTTT. V is TRBV30 and J is TRBJ1-5; 7 bases match TRBD1. Per germline, CDR1 GTSNPN and CDR2 SVGIG (reference sequence). The CDR3 extends over 13 amino acids. Unmatched junction bases numbered 1, after V lost 3 bases and J lost 2 bases.

This clonotype was counted at least ten times. The chain recombines TRBV9 with TRBJ2-5, with D perhaps being TRBD1 or TRBD2 (5 bases each). Germline V gives CDR1 SGDLS, CDR2 YYNGEE. Deletions cut 0 bases from V and 1 base from J, with 7 bases between. The CDR3 covers 14 residues. CDR3 sequence: CASSVGGVQETQYF. In DNA form, the CDR3 reads TGTGCCAGCAGCGTAGGAGGGGTCCAAGAGACCCAGTACTTC.

This clonotype was observed at least ten times. The chain has TRBV28 and TRBJ2-4; D not certain. The CDR3 covers 14 residues. The germline V gene encodes CDR1 MDHEN and CDR2 SYDVKM. The ends were cut back, 3 bases at V and 4 bases at J, with 10 bases in the middle. The CDR3 loop reads CASSLGIPKNIQYF. Written as DNA, the CDR3 is TGTGCCAGCAGTTTGGGGATACCAAAAAACATTCAGTACTTC.